The sequence of this TCR beta chain was determined in a study of T cell responses to AZD1222 COVID-19 vaccine. Study overall: Analysis merged second doses at about 4 or about 12 weeks. Regarding the study as a whole: The study reported that nearly half of spike-specific TCRs target unmutated variant regions.

Sequenced by immunoSEQ multiplex PCR; TCRdb stores in-frame clones only, minus some. The sample lists 88,000 or so clones, around nine tenths occurring once. In the case of this clone: Its cognate antigen is unknown.

Unmatched junction bases numbered 10, after V lost 0 bases and J lost 10 bases. The CDR3 is 16 residues long. Looked up from germline, CDR1 is LGHDT and CDR2 is YNNKEL (reference sequence). The source is an adult in good health. The material was peripheral blood, obtained on day 0 of AZD1222 vaccination. The V call is TRBV3-1 (or the pseudogene TRBV3-2), the J call TRBJ2-1, with 9 bases matching TRBD2. The CDR3 protein is CASSQDHSGSSREQFF. DNA for the CDR3: TGTGCCAGCAGCCAAGATCATAGCGGGAGTTCAAGGGAGCAGTTCTTC.